These T cell receptor beta chains were read from a single sample in a study of blood T cell repertoires in COVID-19. TCRdb's copy holds only in-frame clones and misses some; the assay was immunoSEQ multiplex PCR. Of 250,000 or so clones listed, roughly 77% are singletons. The material sequenced was peripheral blood. These receptors originate from a woman older than 75 with acute or convalescent COVID-19. CDR3s include the opening cysteine and the closing phenylalanine or tryptophan. A D gene is named only where the DNA matches it firmly. Clone size is given for some rows only: seen once, a few or many times, or a class if the clone is expanded.

NA	TRBJ2-1	NA	TRBV7-2	CASSWSRRNEQFF	TGTGCCAGCAGTTGGAGTAGGAGGAATGAGCAGTTCTTC
NA	TRBJ2-2	NA	TRBV7-9	CASSLRVGTGELFF	TGTGCCAGCAGCTTACGGGTGGGCACCGGGGAGCTGTTTTTT
NA	TRBJ1-6	NA	TRBV7-9	CASSLGLENSPLHF	TGTGCCAGCAGCTTAGGTCTTGAGAATTCACCCCTCCACTTT
once	TRBJ1-6	NA	TRBV7-9	CASSLDAGSPLHF	TGTGCCAGCAGCTTAGATGCGGGATCACCCCTCCACTTT
once	TRBJ1-2	TRBD1	TRBV5-6	CASSVPAGDRVFGGYTF	TGTGCCAGCAGCGTTCCGGCCGGGGACAGGGTCTTTGGTGGCTACACCTTC
NA	TRBJ1-6	TRBD1	TRBV19	CASSNRQGALRSSPLHF	TGTGCCAGTAGTAATCGACAGGGGGCCCTTAGAAGTTCACCCCTCCACTTT
NA	TRBJ1-6	TRBD1	TRBV27	CASSSRQGARSSPLHF	TGTGCCAGCAGTTCCCGACAGGGGGCAAGAAGTTCACCCCTCCACTTT
few	TRBJ2-2	TRBD2	TRBV5-1	CASSPRAGGANTGELFF	TGCGCCAGCAGCCCCCGGGCGGGGGGCGCGAACACCGGGGAGCTGTTTTTT
NA	TRBJ2-1	NA	TRBV11-2	CASSFRTGYNEQFF	TGTGCCAGCAGCTTCCGTACTGGTTACAATGAGCAGTTCTTC
NA	TRBJ1-1	NA	TRBV6-5	CASRTTRSAFF	TGTGCCAGCAGGACGACAAGGTCCGCTTTCTTT
NA	TRBJ1-2	NA	TRBV19	CASHSGGARGYGYTF	TGTGCCAGCCATTCTGGGGGGGCGCGGGGCTATGGCTACACCTTC
NA	TRBJ1-6	NA	TRBV27	CASRPGDIGNNSPLHF	TGTGCCAGCAGGCCCGGGGACATTGGGAATAATTCACCCCTCCACTTT
NA	TRBJ1-3	NA	TRBV29-1	CSVETPDKFSGNTIYF	TGCAGCGTTGAAACTCCGGACAAATTCTCTGGAAACACCATATATTTT
once	TRBJ1-2	TRBD1	TRBV5-1	CASSLDRGWDYGYTF	TGCGCCAGCAGCTTGGACAGGGGGTGGGACTATGGCTACACCTTC
NA	TRBJ1-6	TRBD1	TRBV19	CASSVTGENNSPLHF	TGTGCCAGTAGTGTGACAGGGGAAAATAATTCACCCCTCCACTTT
few	TRBJ2-5	TRBD2	TRBV10-3	CAIGAGGPEETQYF	TGTGCCATCGGGGCGGGGGGGCCTGAAGAGACCCAGTACTTC
NA	TRBJ2-1	NA	TRBV3-1/TRBV3-2	CASSQVGGRNEQFF	TGTGCCAGCAGCCAAGTGGGGGGGCGGAATGAGCAGTTCTTC
NA	TRBJ2-2	NA	TRBV19	CASHRGGNTGELFF	TGTGCCAGTCATAGGGGAGGGAACACCGGGGAGCTGTTTTTT
NA	TRBJ1-4	NA	TRBV11-2	CASSLIGTNEKLFF	TGTGCCAGCAGCTTAATCGGTACTAATGAAAAACTGTTTTTT
NA	TRBJ1-4	NA	TRBV2	CASRMTEANEKLFF	TGTGCCAGCAGGATGACAGAGGCTAACGAAAAACTGTTTTTT
NA	TRBJ1-2	TRBD1	TRBV5-6	CASSSDRGLGYTF	TGTGCCAGCAGCTCTGACAGGGGGCTTGGCTACACCTTC
NA	TRBJ1-2	NA	TRBV2	CASSTSGIYGYTF	TGTGCCAGCAGTACCTCGGGAATCTATGGCTACACCTTC
NA	TRBJ1-5	TRBD1	TRBV19	CASSTARDSYSNQPQHF	TGTGCCAGTAGTACGGCCCGGGACAGCTATAGCAATCAGCCCCAGCATTTT
few	TRBJ1-1	NA	TRBV27	CASRIQTGRNTEAFF	TGTGCCAGCAGGATCCAGACAGGTAGGAACACTGAAGCTTTCTTT
NA	TRBJ2-1	NA	TRBV5-1	CASSYHSDEQFF	TGCGCCAGCAGCTACCATAGCGATGAGCAGTTCTTC
few	TRBJ2-2	TRBD2	TRBV2	CASSISGRATGELFF	TGTGCCAGCAGTATCAGCGGGAGGGCCACCGGGGAGCTGTTTTTT
once	TRBJ2-2	NA	TRBV10-3	CAISESTPPRGELFF	TGTGCCATCAGTGAGTCGACTCCTCCCCGGGGGGAGCTGTTTTTT
NA	TRBJ2-1	TRBD2	TRBV10-1	CASSGVSASGRAGNEQFF	TGCGCCAGCAGTGGGGTTTCGGCTAGCGGGAGGGCCGGGAATGAGCAGTTCTTC
once	TRBJ2-1	NA	TRBV19	CASTPGDLGHPQQFF	TGTGCCAGTACCCCCGGAGACTTAGGTCACCCCCAGCAGTTCTTC
NA	TRBJ2-3	TRBD2	TRBV3-1/TRBV3-2	CASSPRTSGGRDTQYF	TGTGCCAGCAGCCCCCGGACTAGCGGGGGCCGAGATACGCAGTATTTT
NA	TRBJ1-2	NA	TRBV7-2	CASSNLQGSGGYTF	TGTGCCAGCAGCAACCTACAGGGTAGTGGTGGCTACACCTTC
NA	TRBJ2-3	TRBD2	TRBV3-1/TRBV3-2	CASSQVGRGSTDTQYF	TGTGCCAGCAGCCAAGTGGGGCGGGGGAGCACAGATACGCAGTATTTT
NA	TRBJ2-7	NA	TRBV11-2	CASSLMTGRYEQYF	TGTGCCAGCAGCTTAATGACAGGTCGGTACGAGCAGTACTTC
NA	TRBJ1-2	NA	TRBV29-1	CSAGENYGYTF	TGCAGCGCCGGGGAGAACTATGGCTACACCTTC
NA	TRBJ2-2	TRBD2	TRBV2	CASSVLAANTGELFF	TGTGCCAGCAGTGTACTAGCGGCAAACACCGGGGAGCTGTTTTTT
NA	TRBJ1-1	TRBD1	TRBV11-2	CASSRDRNTEAFF	TGTGCCAGCAGCAGGGACAGGAACACTGAAGCTTTCTTT
NA	TRBJ1-2	NA	TRBV20-1	CSAQGNGYTF	TGCAGTGCACAGGGTAATGGCTACACCTTC
NA	TRBJ2-1	NA	TRBV30	CAWTDSTPEQFF	TGTGCCTGGACGGACTCCACCCCTGAGCAGTTCTTC
NA	TRBJ1-6	NA	TRBV3-1/TRBV3-2	CASSQGGTWAPLHF	TGTGCCAGCAGCCAAGGAGGGACTTGGGCACCCCTCCACTTT
NA	TRBJ2-5	TRBD2	TRBV7-2	CASSLGGASGGPQETQYF	TGTGCCAGCAGCTTAGGGGGTGCTAGCGGGGGTCCACAAGAGACCCAGTACTTC
few	TRBJ2-3	TRBD2	TRBV5-4	CASSFKGASGGRTDTQYF	TGTGCCAGCAGCTTTAAAGGTGCTAGCGGAGGACGCACAGATACGCAGTATTTT
NA	TRBJ1-1	TRBD1	TRBV19	CATGAYRGSPAFF	TGTGCCACTGGGGCTTACAGGGGATCTCCCGCTTTCTTT
once	TRBJ2-3	NA	TRBV3-1/TRBV3-2	CASSQGPGIRTDTQYF	TGTGCCAGCAGCCAAGGGCCGGGGATCCGCACAGATACGCAGTATTTT
NA	TRBJ2-1	TRBD2	TRBV5-4	CASSLGGILKRGGDEQFF	TGTGCCAGCAGCTTGGGAGGCATTTTGAAGCGGGGGGGAGATGAGCAGTTCTTC
few	TRBJ2-3	TRBD2	TRBV7-2	CASRRGEGRTDTQYF	TGTGCCAGCCGGCGAGGGGAGGGCCGCACAGATACGCAGTATTTT